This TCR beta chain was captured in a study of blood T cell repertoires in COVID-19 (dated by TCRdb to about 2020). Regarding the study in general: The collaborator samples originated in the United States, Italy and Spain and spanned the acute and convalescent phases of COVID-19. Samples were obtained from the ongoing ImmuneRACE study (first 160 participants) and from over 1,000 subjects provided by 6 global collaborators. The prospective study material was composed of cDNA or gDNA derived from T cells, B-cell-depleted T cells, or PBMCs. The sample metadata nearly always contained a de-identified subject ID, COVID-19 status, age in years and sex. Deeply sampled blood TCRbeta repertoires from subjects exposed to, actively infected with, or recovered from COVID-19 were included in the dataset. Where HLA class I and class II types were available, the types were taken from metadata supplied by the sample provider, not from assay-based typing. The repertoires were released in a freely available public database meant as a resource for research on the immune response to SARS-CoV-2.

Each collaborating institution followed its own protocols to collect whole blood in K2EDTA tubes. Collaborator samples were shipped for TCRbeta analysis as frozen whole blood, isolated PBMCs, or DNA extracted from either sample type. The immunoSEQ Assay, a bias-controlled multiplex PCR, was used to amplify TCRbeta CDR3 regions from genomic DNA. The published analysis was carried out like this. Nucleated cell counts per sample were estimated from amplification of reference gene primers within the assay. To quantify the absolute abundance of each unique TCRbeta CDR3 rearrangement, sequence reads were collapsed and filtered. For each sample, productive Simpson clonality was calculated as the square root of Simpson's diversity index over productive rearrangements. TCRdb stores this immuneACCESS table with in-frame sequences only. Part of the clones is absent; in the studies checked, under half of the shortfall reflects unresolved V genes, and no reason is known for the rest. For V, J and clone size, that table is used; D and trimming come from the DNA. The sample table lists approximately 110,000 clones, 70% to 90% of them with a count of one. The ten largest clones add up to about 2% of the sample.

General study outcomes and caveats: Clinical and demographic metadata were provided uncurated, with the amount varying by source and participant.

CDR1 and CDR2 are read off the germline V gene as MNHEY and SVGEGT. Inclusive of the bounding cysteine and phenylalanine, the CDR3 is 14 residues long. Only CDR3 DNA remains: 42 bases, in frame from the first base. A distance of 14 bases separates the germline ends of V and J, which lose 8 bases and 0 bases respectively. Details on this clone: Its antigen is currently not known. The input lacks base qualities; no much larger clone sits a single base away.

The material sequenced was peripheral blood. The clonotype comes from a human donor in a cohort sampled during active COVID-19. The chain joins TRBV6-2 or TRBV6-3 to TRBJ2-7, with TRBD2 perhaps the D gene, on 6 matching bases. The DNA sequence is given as TGTGCCAGCCGCCGGGACTTCAGCTCCTACGAGCAGTACTTC. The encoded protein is CASRRDFSSYEQYF.